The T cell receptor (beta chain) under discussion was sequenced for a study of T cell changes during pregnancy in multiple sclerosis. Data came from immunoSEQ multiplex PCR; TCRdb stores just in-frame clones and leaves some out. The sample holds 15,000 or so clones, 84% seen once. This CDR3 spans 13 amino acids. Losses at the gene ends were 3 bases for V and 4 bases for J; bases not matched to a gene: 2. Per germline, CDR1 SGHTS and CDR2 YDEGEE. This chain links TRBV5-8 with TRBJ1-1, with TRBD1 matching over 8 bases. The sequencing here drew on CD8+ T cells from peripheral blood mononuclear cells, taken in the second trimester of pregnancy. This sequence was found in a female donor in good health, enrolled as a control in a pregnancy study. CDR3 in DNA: TGTGCCAGCAGCTCCACAGGGGGCACTGAAGCTTTCTTT. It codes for CASSSTGGTEAFF.